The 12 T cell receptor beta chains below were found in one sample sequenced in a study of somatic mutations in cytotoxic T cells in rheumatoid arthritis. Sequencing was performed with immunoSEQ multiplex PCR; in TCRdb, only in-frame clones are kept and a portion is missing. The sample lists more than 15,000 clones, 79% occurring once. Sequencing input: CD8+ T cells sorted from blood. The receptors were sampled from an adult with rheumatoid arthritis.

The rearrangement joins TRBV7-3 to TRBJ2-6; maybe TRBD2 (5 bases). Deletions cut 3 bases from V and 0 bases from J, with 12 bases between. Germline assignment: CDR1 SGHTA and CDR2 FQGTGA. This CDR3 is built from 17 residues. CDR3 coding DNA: TGTGCCAGCAGCTTTGACCTAGGACTCTCTGGGGCCAACGTCCTGACTTTC. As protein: CASSFDLGLSGANVLTF. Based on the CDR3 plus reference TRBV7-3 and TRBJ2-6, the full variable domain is GAGVSQTPSNKVTEKGKYVELRCDPISGHTALYWYRQSLGQGPEFLIYFQGTGAADDSGLPNDRFFAVRPEGSVSTLKIQRTERGDSAVYLCASSFDLGLSGANVLTFGAGSRLTVL.

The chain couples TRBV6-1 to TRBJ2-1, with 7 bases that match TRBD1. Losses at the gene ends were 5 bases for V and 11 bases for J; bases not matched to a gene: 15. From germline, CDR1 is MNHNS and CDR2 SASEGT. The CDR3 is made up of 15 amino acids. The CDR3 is CASSLGTGDRVQQFF. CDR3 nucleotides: TGTGCCAGCAGTTTAGGGACGGGCGACAGGGTCCAGCAGTTCTTC.

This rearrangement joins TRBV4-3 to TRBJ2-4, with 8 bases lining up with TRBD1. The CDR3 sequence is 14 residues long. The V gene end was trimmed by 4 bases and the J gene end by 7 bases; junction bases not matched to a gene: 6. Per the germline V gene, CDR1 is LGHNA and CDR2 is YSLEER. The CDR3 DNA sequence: TGCGCCAGCAGCCCTTCGGACAGGGTGAACATTCAGTACTTC. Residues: CASSPSDRVNIQYF.

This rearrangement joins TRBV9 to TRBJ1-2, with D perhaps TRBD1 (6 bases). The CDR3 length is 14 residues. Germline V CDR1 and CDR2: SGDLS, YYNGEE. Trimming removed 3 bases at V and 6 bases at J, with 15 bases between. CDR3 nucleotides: TGTGCCAGCAGCGGCCTGGGAGGGGGTCATGGCTACACCTTC. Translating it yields CASSGLGGGHGYTF. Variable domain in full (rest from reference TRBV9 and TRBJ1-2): DSGVTQTPKHLITATGQRVTLRCSPRSGDLSVYWYQQSLDQGLQFLIQYYNGEERAKGNILERFSAQQFPDLHSELNLSSLELGDSALYFCASSGLGGGHGYTFGSGTRLTVV.

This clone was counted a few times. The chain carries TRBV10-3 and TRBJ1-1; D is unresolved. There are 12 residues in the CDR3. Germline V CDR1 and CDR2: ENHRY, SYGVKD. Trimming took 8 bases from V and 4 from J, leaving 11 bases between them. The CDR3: CAIWTPGTEAFF. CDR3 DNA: TGTGCCATCTGGACTCCGGGCACTGAAGCTTTCTTT.

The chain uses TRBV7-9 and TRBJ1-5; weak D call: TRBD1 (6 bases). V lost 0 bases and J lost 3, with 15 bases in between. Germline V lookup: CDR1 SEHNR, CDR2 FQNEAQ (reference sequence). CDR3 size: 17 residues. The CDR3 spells CASSLASGGRNNQPQHF. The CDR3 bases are TGTGCCAGCAGCTTAGCGTCGGGGGGCCGGAACAATCAGCCCCAGCATTTT.

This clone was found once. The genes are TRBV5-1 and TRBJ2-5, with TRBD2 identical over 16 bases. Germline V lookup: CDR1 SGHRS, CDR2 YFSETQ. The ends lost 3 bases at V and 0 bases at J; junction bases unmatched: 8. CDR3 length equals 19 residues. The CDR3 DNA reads TGCGCCAGCAGCTCGGGACTAGCGGGAGGGAGGGTGTACCAAGAGACCCAGTACTTC. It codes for CASSSGLAGGRVYQETQYF.

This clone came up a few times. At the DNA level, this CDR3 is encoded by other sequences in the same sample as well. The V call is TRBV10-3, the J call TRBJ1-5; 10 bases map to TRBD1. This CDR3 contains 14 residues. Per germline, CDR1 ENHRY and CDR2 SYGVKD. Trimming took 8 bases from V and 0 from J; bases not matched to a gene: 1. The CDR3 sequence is CAIGTGDSNQPQHF. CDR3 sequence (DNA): TGTGCCATCGGGACAGGGGATAGCAATCAGCCCCAGCATTTT.

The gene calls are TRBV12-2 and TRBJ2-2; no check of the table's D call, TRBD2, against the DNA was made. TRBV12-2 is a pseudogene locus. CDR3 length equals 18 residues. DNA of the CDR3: TGTGCAAGTCGCTTACCAGCAGGGCTAGCGGACAACACCGGGGAGCTGTTTTTT. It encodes CASRLPAGLADNTGELFF.

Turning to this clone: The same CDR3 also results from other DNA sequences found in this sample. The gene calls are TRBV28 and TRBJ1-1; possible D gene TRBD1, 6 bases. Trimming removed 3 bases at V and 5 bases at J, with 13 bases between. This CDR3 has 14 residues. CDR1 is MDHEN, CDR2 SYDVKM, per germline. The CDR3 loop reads CASSFRGARTEAFF. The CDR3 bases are TGTGCCAGCAGTTTCAGGGGCGCACGGACTGAAGCTTTCTTT.

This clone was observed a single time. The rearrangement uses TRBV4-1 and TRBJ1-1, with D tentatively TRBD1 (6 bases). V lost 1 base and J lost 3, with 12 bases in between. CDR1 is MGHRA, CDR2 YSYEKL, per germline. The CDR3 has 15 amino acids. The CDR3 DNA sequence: TGCGCCAGCAGCCAAGGGACAGCGGCAGACACTGAAGCTTTCTTT. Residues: CASSQGTAADTEAFF.

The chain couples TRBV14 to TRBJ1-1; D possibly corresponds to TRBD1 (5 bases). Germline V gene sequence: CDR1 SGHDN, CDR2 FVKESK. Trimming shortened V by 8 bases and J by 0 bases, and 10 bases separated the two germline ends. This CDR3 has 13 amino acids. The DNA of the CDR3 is TGTGCCAGCCGAGGGGCACTGAACACTGAAGCTTTCTTT. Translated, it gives CASRGALNTEAFF.